Here is one TCR beta chain with its context. The data stem from a study of blood T cell repertoires in COVID-19. About the study: The cDNA or gDNA used as material had been derived from T cells, B-cell-depleted T cells, or PBMCs.

CDR3 length equals 16 residues. The trim removed 1 base at V and 0 bases at J, leaving 4 bases unmatched. Germline V gives CDR1 MDHEN, CDR2 SYDVKM. Original analysis: Nucleated cell number was recorded as an estimate derived from reference gene primer amplification. Profiled with immunoSEQ multiplex PCR; TCRdb holds only in-frame clones, not every one. The V and J calls and clone size were taken over from that table, and D and trimming were inferred from the DNA. The data show about 200,000 clones, with about 88% seen just once and 2% to 2.5% held by the top ten. Individuals drawn from around 25 US areas were roughly 18 to 89 years old.

The origin of this receptor is a woman aged 40 to 50 with acute COVID-19. The sample comprised PBMCs or T cells enriched from blood (not recorded which). The gene calls are TRBV28 and TRBJ2-3, with TRBD2 identical over 7 bases. This CDR3 reads CASSLYSSGSTDTQYF. The CDR3 bases are TGTGCCAGCAGTTTATACTCTAGCGGTAGCACAGATACGCAGTATTTT.